This T cell receptor (beta chain) was observed in a study of cytomegalovirus exposure and HLA in healthy donors. The PCR made use of 60 Vbeta and 13 Jbeta primers. The repertoire was sequenced with immunoSEQ multiplex PCR; TCRdb's copy has only in-frame clones and lacks some. The repertoire includes some 170,000 clones, roughly 79% of them detected once, and 0.9% to 1.1% sits in the top ten. As regards this clone: Its antigen is unidentified.

Study-wide points: Investigators reported 150 to 200 TCR beta chains as tied to cytomegalovirus.

CDR3 length: 16 amino acids. V lost 4 bases, J lost 2 bases, and 12 bases stayed unmatched. Germline CDR1 and CDR2: SGHRS and YFSETQ. The chain has TRBV5-1 and TRBJ2-7; 7 bases match TRBD1. The source material was PBMCs. This clonotype was obtained from a woman aged 35 to 49 in good health and CMV-seronegative. Here the CDR3 reads CASSPKGQPGTYEQYF. CDR3 in DNA: TGCGCCAGCAGCCCCAAGGGACAGCCTGGGACCTACGAGCAGTACTTC.